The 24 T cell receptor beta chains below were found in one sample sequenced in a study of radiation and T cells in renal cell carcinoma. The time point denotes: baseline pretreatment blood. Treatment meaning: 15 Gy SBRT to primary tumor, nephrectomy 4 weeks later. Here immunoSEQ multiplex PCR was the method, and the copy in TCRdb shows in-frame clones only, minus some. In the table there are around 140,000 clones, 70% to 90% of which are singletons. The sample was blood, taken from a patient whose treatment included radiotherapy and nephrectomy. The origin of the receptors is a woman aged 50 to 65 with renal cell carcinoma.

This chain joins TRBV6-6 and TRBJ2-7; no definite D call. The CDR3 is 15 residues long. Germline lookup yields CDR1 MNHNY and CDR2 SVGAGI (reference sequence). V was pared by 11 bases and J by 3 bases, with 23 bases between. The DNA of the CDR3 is TGTGCCGCACGCGCTTCTTGGGCAGGCTACTACGAGCAGTACTTC. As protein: CAARASWAGYYEQYF.

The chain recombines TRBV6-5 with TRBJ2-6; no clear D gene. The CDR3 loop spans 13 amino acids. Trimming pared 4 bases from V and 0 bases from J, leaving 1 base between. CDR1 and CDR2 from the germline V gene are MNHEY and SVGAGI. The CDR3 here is CASSFSGANVLTF. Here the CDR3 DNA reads TGTGCCAGCAGTTTCTCTGGGGCCAACGTCCTGACTTTC.

CDR3 protein: CASSQRVRVFEPGEQFF. CDR3 in DNA: TGCGCCAGCAGCCAAAGGGTCCGGGTCTTCGAACCGGGTGAGCAGTTCTTC. This sequence joins TRBV4-3 and TRBJ2-1; D call uncertain. Germline CDR1 and CDR2: LGHNA and YSLEER. This CDR3 region has 17 residues. V lost 2 bases, J lost 9 bases, and 23 bases lay in between.

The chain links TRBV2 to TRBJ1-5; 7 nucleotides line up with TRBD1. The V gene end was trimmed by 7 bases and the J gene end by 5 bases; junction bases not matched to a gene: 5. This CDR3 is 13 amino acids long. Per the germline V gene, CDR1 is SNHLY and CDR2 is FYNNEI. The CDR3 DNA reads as TGTGCCAGCACCGAAGGGGGCTATCAGCCCCAGCATTTT. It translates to CASTEGGYQPQHF.

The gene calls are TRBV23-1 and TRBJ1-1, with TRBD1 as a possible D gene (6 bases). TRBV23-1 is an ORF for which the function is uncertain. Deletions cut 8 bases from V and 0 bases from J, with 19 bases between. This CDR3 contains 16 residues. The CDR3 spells CASAPWTVSLNTEAFF. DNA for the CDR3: TGCGCCAGCGCGCCTTGGACAGTTTCGTTGAACACTGAAGCTTTCTTT.

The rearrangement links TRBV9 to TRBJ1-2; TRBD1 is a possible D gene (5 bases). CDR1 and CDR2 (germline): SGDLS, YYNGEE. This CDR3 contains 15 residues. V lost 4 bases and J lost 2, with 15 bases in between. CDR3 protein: CASSSVRGRNYGYTF. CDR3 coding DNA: TGTGCCAGCAGCTCGGTTCGGGGCAGGAACTATGGCTACACCTTC.

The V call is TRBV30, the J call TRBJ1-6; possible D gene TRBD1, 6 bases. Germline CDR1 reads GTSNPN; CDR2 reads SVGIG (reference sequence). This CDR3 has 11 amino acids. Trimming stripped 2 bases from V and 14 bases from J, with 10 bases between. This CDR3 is CAWSLRDTLHF. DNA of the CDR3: TGTGCCTGGAGTCTGAGGGACACCCTCCACTTT.

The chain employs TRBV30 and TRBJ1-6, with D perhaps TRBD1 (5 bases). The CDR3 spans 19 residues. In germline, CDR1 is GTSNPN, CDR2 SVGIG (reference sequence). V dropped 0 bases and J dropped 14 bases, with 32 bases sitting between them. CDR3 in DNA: TGTGCCTGGAGTGTGGGACTCTTTCTGGACCGGCGCCTCGGGGGATCCCTCCACTTT. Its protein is CAWSVGLFLDRRLGGSLHF.

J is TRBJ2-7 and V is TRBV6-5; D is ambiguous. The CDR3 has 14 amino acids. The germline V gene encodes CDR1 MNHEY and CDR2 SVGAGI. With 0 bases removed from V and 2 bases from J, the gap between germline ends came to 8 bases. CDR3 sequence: CASSYSTGPYEQYF. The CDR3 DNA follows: TGTGCCAGCAGTTACTCGACCGGTCCCTACGAGCAGTACTTC.

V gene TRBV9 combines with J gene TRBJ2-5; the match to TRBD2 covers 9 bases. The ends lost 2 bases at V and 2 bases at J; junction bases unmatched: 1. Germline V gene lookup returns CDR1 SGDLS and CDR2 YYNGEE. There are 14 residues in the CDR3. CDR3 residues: CASSVLAGQETQYF. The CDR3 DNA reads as TGTGCCAGCAGCGTGCTAGCGGGGCAAGAGACCCAGTACTTC.

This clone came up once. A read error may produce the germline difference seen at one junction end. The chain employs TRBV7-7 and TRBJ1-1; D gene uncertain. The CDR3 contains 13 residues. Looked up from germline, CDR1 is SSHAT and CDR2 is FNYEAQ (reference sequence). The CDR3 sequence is CASSLPDGTEAFF. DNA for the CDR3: TGTGCTAGCAGCTTACCAGATGGCACTGAAGCTTTCTTT.

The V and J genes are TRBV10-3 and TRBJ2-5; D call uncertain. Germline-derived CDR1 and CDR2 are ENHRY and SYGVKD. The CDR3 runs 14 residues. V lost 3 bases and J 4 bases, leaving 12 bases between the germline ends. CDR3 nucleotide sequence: TGTGCCATCAGTGAACGGCTGTTGGGAGAGACCCAGTACTTC. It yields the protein CAISERLLGETQYF.

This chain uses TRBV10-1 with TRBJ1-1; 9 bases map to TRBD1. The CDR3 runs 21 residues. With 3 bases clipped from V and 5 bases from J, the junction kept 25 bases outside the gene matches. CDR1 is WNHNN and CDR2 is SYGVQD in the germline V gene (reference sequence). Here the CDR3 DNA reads TGCGCCAGCAGTGACCCCCCGGGACAGGGCTCGTCCCATGGGGGACGGACTGAAGCTTTCTTT. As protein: CASSDPPGQGSSHGGRTEAFF.

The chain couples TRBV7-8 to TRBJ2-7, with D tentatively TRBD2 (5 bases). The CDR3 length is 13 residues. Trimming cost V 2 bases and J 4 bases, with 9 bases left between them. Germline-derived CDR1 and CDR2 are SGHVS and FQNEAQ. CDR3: CASSLWRMYEQYF. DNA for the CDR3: TGTGCCAGCAGCTTATGGAGGATGTACGAGCAGTACTTC.

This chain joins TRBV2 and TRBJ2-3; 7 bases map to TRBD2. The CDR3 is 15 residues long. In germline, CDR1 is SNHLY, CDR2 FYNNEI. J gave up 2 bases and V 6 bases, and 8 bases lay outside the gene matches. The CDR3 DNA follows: TGTGCCAGCAGCAAACTAGCGAGTTCCACAGATACGCAGTATTTT. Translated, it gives CASSKLASSTDTQYF.

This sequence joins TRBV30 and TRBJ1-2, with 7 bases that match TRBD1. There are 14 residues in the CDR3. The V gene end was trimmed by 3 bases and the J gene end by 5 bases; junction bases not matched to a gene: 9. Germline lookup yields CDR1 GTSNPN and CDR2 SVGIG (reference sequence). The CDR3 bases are TGTGCCTGGAGCCCGGGACAGACCCTTTATGGCTACACCTTC. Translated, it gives CAWSPGQTLYGYTF.

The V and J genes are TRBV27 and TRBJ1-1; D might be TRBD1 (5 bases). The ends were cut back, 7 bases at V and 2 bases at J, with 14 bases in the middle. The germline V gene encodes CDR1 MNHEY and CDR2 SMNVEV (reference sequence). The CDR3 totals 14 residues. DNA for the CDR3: TGTGCCAGCACCTCCTGGGACCGCAACACTGAAGCTTTCTTT. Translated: CASTSWDRNTEAFF.

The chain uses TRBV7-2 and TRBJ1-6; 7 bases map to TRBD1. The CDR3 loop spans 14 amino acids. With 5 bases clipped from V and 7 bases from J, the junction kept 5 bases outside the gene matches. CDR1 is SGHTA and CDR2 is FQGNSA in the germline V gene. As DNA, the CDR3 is TGTGCCAGCAGCCCCGGGACAGAAAATTCACCCCTCCACTTT. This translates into CASSPGTENSPLHF. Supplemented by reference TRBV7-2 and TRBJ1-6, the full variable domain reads GAGVSQSPSNKVTEKGKDVELRCDPISGHTALYWYRQSLGQGLEFLIYFQGNSAPDKSGLPSDRFSAERTGGSVSTLTIQRTQQEDSAVYLCASSPGTENSPLHFGNGTRLTVT.

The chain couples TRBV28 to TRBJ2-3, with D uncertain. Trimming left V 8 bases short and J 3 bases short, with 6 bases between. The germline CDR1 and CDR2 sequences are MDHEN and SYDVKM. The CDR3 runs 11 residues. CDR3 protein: CASQGTDTQYF. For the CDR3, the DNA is TGTGCCAGCCAAGGGACAGATACGCAGTATTTT.

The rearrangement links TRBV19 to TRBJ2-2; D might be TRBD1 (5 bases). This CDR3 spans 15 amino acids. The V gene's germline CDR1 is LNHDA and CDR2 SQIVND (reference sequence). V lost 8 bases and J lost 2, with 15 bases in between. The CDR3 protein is CASRRQRANTGELFF. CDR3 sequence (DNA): TGTGCCAGTCGCAGACAGCGCGCAAACACCGGGGAGCTGTTTTTT.

DNA for the CDR3: TGTGCCAGCAGCCCCCCGGACAACAAAGAGACCCAGTACTTC. It translates to CASSPPDNKETQYF. The chain employs TRBV6-6 and TRBJ2-5; TRBD1 might be the D (5 bases). The germline V gene encodes CDR1 MNHNY and CDR2 SVGAGI (reference sequence). The CDR3 runs to 14 residues. V lost 6 bases and J 3 bases, leaving 14 bases between the germline ends.

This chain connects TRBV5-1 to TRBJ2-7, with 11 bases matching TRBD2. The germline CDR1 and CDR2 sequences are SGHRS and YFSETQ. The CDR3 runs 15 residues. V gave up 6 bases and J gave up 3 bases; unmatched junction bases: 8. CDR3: CASTLLAGGHYEQYF. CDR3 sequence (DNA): TGCGCCAGCACCCTTTTAGCGGGAGGGCACTACGAGCAGTACTTC.

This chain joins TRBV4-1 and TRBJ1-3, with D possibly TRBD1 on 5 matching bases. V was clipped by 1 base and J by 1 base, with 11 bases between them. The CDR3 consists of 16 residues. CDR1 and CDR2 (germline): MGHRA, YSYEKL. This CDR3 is CASSQVSGLSGNTIYF. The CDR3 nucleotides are TGCGCCAGCAGCCAAGTATCAGGGCTTTCTGGAAACACCATATATTTT.

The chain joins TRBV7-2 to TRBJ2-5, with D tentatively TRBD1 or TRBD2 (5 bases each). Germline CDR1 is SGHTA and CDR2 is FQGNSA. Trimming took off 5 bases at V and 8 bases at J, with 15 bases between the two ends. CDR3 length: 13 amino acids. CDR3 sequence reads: CASSTQARDTQYF. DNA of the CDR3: TGTGCCAGCAGCACACAGGCTCGGGACACCCAGTACTTC.